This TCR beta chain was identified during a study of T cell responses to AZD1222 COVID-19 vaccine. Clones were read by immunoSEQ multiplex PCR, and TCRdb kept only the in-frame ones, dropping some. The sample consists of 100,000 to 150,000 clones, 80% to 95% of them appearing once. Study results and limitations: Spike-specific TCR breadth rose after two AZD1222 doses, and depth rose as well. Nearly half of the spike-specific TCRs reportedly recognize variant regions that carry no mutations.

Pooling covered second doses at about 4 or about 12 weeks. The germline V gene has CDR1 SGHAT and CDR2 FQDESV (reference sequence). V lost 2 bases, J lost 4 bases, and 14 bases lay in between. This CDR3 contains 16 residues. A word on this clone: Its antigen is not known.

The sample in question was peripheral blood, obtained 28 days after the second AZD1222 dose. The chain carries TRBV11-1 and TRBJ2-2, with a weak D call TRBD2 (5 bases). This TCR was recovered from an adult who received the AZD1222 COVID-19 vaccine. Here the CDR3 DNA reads TGTGCCAGCAGCTTATTGCCTAGCAGGAGCACCGGGGAGCTGTTTTTT. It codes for CASSLLPSRSTGELFF.